This TCR beta chain was profiled in a study of T cells in Graves' hyperthyroidism and ophthalmopathy. Study findings and constraints: Among clonotypes expanded in thyroid above 0.001, most were also found in blood.

RNA transcripts gave rise to amplified TCR beta CDR3 regions. Carried out on the TCR CDR3, a first-round RT-PCR used the HTBI primer set. TCRdb reprocessed the multiplex PCR reads via MiXCR and lists one record per CDR3 protein. The sample contains approximately 500,000 distinct CDR3 sequences, roughly 50% of which appear only once. This clonotype appeared many times. Its antigen is unidentified. Thyroid ultrasound and orbital computed tomography, with clinical symptoms and serum thyroxine and TRAb, informed diagnoses. The receptor's source is a young woman with Graves' hyperthyroidism. The sequenced sample was peripheral blood or thyroid tissue (not recorded which).

This CDR3 is CASSVDRGGQYF. As DNA, the CDR3 is TGTGCCAGCAGCGTCGACAGGGGAGGCCAGTACTTC. The chain links TRBV7-9 to TRBJ2-7; 8 nucleotides align to TRBD1. The ends lost 5 bases at V and 10 bases at J; junction bases unmatched: 7. The CDR3 has 12 residues. Germline V lookup: CDR1 SEHNR, CDR2 FQNEAQ (reference sequence).